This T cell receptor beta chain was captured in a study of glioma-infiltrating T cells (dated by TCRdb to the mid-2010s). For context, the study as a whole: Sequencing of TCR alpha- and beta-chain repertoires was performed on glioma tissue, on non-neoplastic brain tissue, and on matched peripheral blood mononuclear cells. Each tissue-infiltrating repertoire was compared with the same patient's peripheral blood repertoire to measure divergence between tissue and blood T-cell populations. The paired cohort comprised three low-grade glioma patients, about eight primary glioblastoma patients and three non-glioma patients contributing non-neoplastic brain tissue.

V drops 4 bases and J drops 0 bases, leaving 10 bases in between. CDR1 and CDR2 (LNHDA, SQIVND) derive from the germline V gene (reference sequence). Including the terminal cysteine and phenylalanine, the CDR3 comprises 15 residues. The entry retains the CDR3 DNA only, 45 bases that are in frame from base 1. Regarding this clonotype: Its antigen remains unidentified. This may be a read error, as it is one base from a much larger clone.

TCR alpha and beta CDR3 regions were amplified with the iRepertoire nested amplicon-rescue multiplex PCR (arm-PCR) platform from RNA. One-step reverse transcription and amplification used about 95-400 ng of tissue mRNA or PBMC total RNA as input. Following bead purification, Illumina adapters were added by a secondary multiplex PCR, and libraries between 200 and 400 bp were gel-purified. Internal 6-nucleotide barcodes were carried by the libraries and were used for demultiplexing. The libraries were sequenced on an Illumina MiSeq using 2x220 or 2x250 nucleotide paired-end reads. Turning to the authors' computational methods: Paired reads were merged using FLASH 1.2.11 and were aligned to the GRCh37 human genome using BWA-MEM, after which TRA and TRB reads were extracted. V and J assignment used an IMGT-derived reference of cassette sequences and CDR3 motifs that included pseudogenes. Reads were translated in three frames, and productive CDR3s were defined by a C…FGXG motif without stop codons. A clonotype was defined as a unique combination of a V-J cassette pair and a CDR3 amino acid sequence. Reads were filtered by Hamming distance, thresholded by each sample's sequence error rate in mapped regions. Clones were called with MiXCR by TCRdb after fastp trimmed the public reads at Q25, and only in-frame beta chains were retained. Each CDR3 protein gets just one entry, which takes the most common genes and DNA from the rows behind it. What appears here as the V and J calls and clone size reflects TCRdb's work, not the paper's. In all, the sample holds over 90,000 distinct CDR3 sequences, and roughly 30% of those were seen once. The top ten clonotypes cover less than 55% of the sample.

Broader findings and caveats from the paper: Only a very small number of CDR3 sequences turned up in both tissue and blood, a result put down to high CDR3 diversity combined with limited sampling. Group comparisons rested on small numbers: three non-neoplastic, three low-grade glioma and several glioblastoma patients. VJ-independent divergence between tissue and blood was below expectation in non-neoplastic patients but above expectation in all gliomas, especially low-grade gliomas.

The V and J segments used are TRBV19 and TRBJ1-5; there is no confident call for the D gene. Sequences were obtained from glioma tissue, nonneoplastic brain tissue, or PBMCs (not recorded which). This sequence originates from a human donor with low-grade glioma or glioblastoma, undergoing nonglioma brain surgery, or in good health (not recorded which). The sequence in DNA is TGTGCCAGTAGTACTGGGCAGCGTAGCAATCAGCCCCAGCATTTT. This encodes CASSTGQRSNQPQHF.